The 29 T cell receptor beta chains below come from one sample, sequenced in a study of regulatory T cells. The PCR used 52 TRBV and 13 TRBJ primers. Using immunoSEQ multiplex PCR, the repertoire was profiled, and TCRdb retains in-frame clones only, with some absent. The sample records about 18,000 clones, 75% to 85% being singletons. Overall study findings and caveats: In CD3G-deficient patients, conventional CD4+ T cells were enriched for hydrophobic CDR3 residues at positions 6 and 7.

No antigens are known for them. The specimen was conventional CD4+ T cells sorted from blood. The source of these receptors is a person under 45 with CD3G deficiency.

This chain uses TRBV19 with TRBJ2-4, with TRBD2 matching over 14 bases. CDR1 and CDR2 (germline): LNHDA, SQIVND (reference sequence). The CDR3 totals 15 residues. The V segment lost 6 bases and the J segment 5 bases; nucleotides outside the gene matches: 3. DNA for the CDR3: TGTGCCAGTAGCAGGGGACTAGCGGGGGAAAACATTCAGTACTTC. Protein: CASSRGLAGENIQYF.

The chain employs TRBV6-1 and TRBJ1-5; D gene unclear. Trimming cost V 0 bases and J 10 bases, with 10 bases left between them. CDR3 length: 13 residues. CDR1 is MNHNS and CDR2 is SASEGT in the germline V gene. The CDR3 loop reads CASSEATRLPQHF. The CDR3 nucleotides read TGTGCCAGCAGTGAAGCGACGCGGCTCCCCCAGCATTTT.

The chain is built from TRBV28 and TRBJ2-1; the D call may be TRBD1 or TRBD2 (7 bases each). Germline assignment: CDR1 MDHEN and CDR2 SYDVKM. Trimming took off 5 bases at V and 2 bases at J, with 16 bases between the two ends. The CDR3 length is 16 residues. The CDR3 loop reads CASSAMQGGAYNEQFF. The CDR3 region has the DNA TGTGCCAGCAGTGCCATGCAGGGGGGGGCCTACAATGAGCAGTTCTTC. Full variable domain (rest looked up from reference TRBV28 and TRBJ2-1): DVKVTQSSRYLVKRTGEKVFLECVQDMDHENMFWYRQDPGLGLRLIYFSYDVKMKEKGDIPEGYSVSREKKERFSLILESASTNQTSMYLCASSAMQGGAYNEQFFGPGTRLTVL.

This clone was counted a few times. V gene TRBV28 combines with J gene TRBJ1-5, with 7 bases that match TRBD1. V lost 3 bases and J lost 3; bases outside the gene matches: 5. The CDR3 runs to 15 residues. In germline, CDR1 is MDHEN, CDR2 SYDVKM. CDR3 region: CASSFKGAHNQPQHF. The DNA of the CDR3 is TGTGCCAGCAGTTTTAAGGGGGCGCACAATCAGCCCCAGCATTTT. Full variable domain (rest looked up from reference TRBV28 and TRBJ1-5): DVKVTQSSRYLVKRTGEKVFLECVQDMDHENMFWYRQDPGLGLRLIYFSYDVKMKEKGDIPEGYSVSREKKERFSLILESASTNQTSMYLCASSFKGAHNQPQHFGDGTRLSIL.

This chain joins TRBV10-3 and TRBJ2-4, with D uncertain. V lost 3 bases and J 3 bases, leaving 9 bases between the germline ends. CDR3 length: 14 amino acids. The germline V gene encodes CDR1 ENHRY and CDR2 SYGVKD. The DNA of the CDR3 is TGTGCCATCAGTGATCCCTCCATCAAAAACATTCAGTACTTC. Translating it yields CAISDPSIKNIQYF.

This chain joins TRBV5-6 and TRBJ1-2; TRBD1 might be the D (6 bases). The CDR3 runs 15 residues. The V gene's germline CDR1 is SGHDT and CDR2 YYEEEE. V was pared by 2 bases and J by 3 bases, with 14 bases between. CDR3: CASSLQGRGDYGYTF. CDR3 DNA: TGTGCCAGCAGCTTACAGGGACGTGGGGACTATGGCTACACCTTC.

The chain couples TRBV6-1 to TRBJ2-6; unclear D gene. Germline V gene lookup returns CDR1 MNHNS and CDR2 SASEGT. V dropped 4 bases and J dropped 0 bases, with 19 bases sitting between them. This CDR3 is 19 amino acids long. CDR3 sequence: CASSALGHRLYSGANVLTF. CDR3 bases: TGTGCCAGCAGTGCTCTCGGTCACCGTCTCTACTCTGGGGCCAACGTCCTGACTTTC.

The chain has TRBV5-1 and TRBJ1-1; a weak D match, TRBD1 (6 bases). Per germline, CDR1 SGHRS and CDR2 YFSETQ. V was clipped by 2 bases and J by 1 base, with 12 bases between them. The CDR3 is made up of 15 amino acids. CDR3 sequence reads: CASSLLPGQNTEAFF. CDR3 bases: TGCGCCAGCAGCTTACTTCCGGGACAGAACACTGAAGCTTTCTTT. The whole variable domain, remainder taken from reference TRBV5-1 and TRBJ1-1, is KAGVTQTPRYLIKTRGQQVTLSCSPISGHRSVSWYQQTPGQGLQFLFEYFSETQRNKGNFPGRFSGRQFSNSRSEMNVSTLELGDSALYLCASSLLPGQNTEAFFGQGTRLTVV.

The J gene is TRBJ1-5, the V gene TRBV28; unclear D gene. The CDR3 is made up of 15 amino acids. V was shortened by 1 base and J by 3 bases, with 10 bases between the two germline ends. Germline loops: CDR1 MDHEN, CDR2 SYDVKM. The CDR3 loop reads CASSLSRLINQPQHF. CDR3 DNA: TGTGCCAGCAGTTTATCTCGGCTGATCAATCAGCCCCAGCATTTT.

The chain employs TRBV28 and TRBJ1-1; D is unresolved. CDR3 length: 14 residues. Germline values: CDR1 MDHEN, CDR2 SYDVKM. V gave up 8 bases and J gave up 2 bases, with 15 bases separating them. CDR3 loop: CASGGGWGNTEAFF. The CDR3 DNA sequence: TGTGCCAGCGGAGGAGGGTGGGGAAACACTGAAGCTTTCTTT.

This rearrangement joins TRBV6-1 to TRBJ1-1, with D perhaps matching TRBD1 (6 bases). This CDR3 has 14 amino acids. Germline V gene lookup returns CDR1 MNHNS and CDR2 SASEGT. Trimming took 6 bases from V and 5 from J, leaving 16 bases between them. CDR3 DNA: TGTGCCAGCAGCCGCCTTACAACAGGGACTGAAGCTTTCTTT. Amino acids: CASSRLTTGTEAFF.

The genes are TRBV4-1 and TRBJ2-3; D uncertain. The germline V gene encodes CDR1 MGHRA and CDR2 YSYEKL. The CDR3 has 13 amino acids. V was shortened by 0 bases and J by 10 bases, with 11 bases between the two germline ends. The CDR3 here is CASSQDVRTPQYF. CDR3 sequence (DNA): TGCGCCAGCAGCCAAGATGTGCGGACCCCGCAGTATTTT.

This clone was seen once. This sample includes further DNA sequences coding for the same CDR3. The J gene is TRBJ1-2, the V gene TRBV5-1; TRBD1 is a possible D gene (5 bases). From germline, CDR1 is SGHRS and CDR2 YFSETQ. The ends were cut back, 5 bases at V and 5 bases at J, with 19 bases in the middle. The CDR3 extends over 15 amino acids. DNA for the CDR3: TGCGCCAGCAGGCGGGACGCCTCCGGACCTTATGGCTACACCTTC. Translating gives CASRRDASGPYGYTF.

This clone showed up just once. CDR3 bases: TGTGCCAGCAGCTTTGGACAGGTATCCGAGCAGTACTTC. This sequence encodes CASSFGQVSEQYF. The rearrangement joins TRBV11-2 to TRBJ2-7, with 7 positions matching TRBD1. CDR1 is SGHAT, CDR2 FQNNGV, per germline. The length of the CDR3 is 13 residues. V shed 3 bases, J shed 6 bases, and the junction held 5 bases outside the gene matches. Drawing the rest from reference TRBV11-2 and TRBJ2-7, the complete variable domain is EAGVAQSPRYKIIEKRQSVAFWCNPISGHATLYWYQQILGQGPKLLIQFQNNGVVDDSQLPKDRFSAERLKGVDSTLKIQPAKLEDSAVYLCASSFGQVSEQYFGPGTRLTVT.

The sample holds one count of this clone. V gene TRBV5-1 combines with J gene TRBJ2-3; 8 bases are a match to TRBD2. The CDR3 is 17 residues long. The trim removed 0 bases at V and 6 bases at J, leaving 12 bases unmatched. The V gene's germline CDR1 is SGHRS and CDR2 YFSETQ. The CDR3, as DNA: TGCGCCAGCAGCTTGGGCGCGGGGGGTTATATCATGGATACGCAGTATTTT. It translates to CASSLGAGGYIMDTQYF.

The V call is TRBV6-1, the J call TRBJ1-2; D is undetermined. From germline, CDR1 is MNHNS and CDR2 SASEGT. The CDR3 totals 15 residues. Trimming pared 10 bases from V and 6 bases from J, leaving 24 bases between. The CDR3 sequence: CATRPRLGLKDGYTF. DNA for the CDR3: TGTGCCACCCGACCTAGACTCGGGTTAAAAGATGGCTACACCTTC.

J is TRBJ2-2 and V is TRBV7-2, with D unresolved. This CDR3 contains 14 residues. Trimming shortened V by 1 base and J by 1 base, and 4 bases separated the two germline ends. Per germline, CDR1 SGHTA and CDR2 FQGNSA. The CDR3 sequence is CASSLDKNTGELFF. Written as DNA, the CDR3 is TGTGCCAGCAGCTTAGACAAGAACACCGGGGAGCTGTTTTTT.

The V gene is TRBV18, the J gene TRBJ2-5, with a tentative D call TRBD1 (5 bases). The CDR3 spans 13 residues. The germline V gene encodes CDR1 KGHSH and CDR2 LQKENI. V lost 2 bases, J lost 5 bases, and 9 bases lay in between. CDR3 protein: CASSPTTVETQYF. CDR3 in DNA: TGTGCCAGCTCACCAACGACAGTCGAGACCCAGTACTTC.

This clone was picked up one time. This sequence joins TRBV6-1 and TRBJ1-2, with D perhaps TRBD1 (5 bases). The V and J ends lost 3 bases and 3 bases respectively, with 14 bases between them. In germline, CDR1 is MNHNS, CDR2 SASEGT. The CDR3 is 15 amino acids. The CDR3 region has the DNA TGTGCCAGCAGTGATGATCGGGGACGGTACTATGGCTACACCTTC. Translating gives CASSDDRGRYYGYTF.

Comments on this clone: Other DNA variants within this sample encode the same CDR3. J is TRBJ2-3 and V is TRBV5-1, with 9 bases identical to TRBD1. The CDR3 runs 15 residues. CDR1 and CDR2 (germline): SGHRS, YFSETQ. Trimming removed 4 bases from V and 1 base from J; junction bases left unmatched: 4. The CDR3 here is CASSPGQGRTDTQYF. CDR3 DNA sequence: TGCGCCAGCAGCCCGGGACAGGGACGCACAGATACGCAGTATTTT. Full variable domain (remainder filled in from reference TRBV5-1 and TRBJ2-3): KAGVTQTPRYLIKTRGQQVTLSCSPISGHRSVSWYQQTPGQGLQFLFEYFSETQRNKGNFPGRFSGRQFSNSRSEMNVSTLELGDSALYLCASSPGQGRTDTQYFGPGTRLTVL.

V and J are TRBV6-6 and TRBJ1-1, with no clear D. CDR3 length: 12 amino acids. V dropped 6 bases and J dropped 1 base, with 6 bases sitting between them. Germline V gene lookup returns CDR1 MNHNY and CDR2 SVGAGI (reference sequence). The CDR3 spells CASRYKNTEAFF. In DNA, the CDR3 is TGTGCCAGCAGATACAAGAACACTGAAGCTTTCTTT.

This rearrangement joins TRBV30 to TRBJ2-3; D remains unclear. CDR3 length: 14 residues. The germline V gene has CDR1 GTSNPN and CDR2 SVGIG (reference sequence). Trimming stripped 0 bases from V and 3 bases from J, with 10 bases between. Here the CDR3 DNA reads TGTGCCTGGAGTGTCGGCCGCCATACAGATACGCAGTATTTT. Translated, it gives CAWSVGRHTDTQYF. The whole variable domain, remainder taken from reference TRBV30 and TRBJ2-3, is SQTIHQWPATLVQPVGSPLSLECTVEGTSNPNLYWYRQAAGRGLQLLFYSVGIGQISSEVPQNLSASRPQDRQFILSSKKLLLSDSGFYLCAWSVGRHTDTQYFGPGTRLTVL.

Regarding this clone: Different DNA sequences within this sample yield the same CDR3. CDR3 protein: CASSGRIGTQYF. The CDR3 nucleotides read TGTGCCAGCTCCGGGCGAATTGGGACCCAGTACTTC. J is TRBJ2-5 and V is TRBV18; no clear D gene. Between the trimmed V and J ends, which lost 6 bases and 7 bases, there was a span of 12 bases. CDR1 is KGHSH and CDR2 is LQKENI in the germline V gene. The CDR3 runs 12 residues.

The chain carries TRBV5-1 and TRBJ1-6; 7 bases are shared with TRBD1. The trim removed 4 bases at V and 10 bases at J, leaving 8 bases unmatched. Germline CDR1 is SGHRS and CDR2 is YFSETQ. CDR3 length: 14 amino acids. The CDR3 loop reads CASSIGQEGSPLHF. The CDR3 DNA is TGCGCCAGCAGCATAGGACAGGAAGGATCACCCCTCCACTTT.

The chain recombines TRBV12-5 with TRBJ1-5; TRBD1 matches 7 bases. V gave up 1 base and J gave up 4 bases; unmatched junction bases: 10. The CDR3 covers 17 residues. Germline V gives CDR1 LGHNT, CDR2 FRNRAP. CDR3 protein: CASGLATRTGQNQPQHF. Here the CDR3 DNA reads TGTGCTAGTGGTTTGGCGACACGGACAGGTCAAAATCAGCCCCAGCATTTT.

CDR3 nucleotides: TGTGCCATCAGTGAGACGGACAGGGCGCAGTATTTT. It codes for CAISETDRAQYF. The rearrangement joins TRBV10-3 to TRBJ2-3; the match to TRBD1 covers 8 bases. CDR1 ENHRY and CDR2 SYGVKD come from the germline V gene. Unmatched junction bases numbered 2, after V lost 2 bases and J lost 10 bases. CDR3 length equals 12 residues.

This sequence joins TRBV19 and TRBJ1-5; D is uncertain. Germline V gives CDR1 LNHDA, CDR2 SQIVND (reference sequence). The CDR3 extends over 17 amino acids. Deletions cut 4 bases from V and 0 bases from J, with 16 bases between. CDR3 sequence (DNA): TGTGCCAGTAGTAGGGCTCCAGTGACTAATAGCAATCAGCCCCAGCATTTT. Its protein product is CASSRAPVTNSNQPQHF.

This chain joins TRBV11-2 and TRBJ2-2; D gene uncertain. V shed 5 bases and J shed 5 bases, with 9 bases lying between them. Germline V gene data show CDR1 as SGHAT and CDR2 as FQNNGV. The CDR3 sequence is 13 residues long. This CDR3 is CASSPDRTGELFF. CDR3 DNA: TGTGCCAGCAGCCCCGATCGAACCGGGGAGCTGTTTTTT. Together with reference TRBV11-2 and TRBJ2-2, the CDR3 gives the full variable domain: EAGVAQSPRYKIIEKRQSVAFWCNPISGHATLYWYQQILGQGPKLLIQFQNNGVVDDSQLPKDRFSAERLKGVDSTLKIQPAKLEDSAVYLCASSPDRTGELFFGEGSRLTVL.

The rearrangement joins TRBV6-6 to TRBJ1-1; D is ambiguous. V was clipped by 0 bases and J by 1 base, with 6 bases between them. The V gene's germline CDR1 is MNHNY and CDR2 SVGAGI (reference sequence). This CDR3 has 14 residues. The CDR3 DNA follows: TGTGCCAGCAGTTACTCCGAGGGGAACACTGAAGCTTTCTTT. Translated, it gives CASSYSEGNTEAFF.